This T cell receptor beta chain was sequenced in a study of T cells after yellow fever vaccination. Looking at the study overall: Researchers used SMART-Seq v4 Ultra Low Input to prepare fractions that had low cell numbers. Study-wide results and limits: Contaminating bulk clonotypes could be abundant in FACS-sorted repertoires.

The table lists this clonotype with many counts. Its antigen is undetermined. Germline CDR1 SQVTM, CDR2 ANQGSEA. V was clipped by 4 bases and J by 1 base, with 10 bases between them. There are 13 residues in the CDR3. A single record per CDR3 protein comes from TCRdb applying MiXCR to the 5' RACE reads. Among approximately 600,000 distinct CDR3 sequences listed, 9% to 15% were seen once. The sequence was collected from a man aged 25-45 years who received the YFV17D yellow fever vaccine. The rearrangement joins TRBV29-1 to TRBJ2-5, with D maybe TRBD1 (6 bases). Source: PBMCs, taken on the day of the yellow fever booster vaccination. CDR3 sequence (DNA): TGCAGCGTTGTACCAGGGGTCCAAGAGACCCAGTACTTC. Protein product: CSVVPGVQETQYF.